This is a list of T cell receptor beta chains from one sample in a study of cytomegalovirus exposure and HLA in healthy donors. This table comes from immunoSEQ multiplex PCR, and its TCRdb copy is limited to in-frame clones, with some not included. The repertoire holds about 180,000 clones, with about four fifths as singletons. Sequencing used PBMCs. These receptors all come from a man aged 40-55 years in good health and CMV-seronegative. The CDR3 runs from the conserved cysteine through the conserved F or W. Fields, in order: CDR3 length, clone size, V gene, J gene, D gene, CDR3 protein, CDR3 DNA. D genes are given only for firm matches. Part of the rows lack a size; the others show once, few, many or a class for expanded clones.

>14|once|TRBV28|TRBJ1-5|NA
CASSTQGRGQPQHF
TGTGCCAGCAGCACTCAGGGAAGGGGTCAGCCCCAGCATTTT
>18|NA|TRBV4-2|TRBJ2-2|TRBD2
CASSQDITSGTNTGELFF
TGTGCCAGCAGCCAAGATATAACTAGCGGGACGAACACCGGGGAGCTGTTTTTT
>17|NA|TRBV28|TRBJ2-6|TRBD1
CASSHRGAVPGANVLTF
TGTGCCAGCAGTCACAGGGGCGCGGTTCCTGGGGCCAACGTCCTGACTTTC
>16|few|TRBV11-2|TRBJ2-2|NA
CASSFGDGGNTGELFF
TGTGCCAGCAGCTTCGGTGACGGGGGGAACACCGGGGAGCTGTTTTTT
>18|NA|TRBV4-1|TRBJ2-7|TRBD2
CASSPWGGLAGGLYEQYF
TGCGCCAGCAGCCCCTGGGGGGGACTAGCGGGGGGACTCTACGAGCAGTACTTC
>15|once|TRBV11-1|TRBJ2-1|NA
CASSYSGNSYNEQFF
TGTGCCAGCAGTTACAGCGGCAACTCCTACAATGAGCAGTTCTTC
>15|NA|TRBV19|TRBJ2-2|TRBD1
CASSRGTGGTGELFF
TGTGCCAGTAGTAGGGGGACAGGGGGGACCGGGGAGCTGTTTTTT
>12|few|TRBV6-5|TRBJ1-2|NA
CASSPGRAGYTF
TGTGCCAGCAGCCCAGGGAGGGCGGGCTACACCTTC
>15|NA|TRBV25-1|TRBJ2-4|NA
CASSQTGHLANIQYF
TGTGCCAGCAGTCAAACTGGACACCTCGCGAACATTCAGTACTTC
>17|NA|TRBV9|TRBJ2-3|TRBD2
CASSVGGLAGSTDTQYF
TGTGCCAGCAGCGTAGGGGGACTAGCGGGTAGCACAGATACGCAGTATTTT